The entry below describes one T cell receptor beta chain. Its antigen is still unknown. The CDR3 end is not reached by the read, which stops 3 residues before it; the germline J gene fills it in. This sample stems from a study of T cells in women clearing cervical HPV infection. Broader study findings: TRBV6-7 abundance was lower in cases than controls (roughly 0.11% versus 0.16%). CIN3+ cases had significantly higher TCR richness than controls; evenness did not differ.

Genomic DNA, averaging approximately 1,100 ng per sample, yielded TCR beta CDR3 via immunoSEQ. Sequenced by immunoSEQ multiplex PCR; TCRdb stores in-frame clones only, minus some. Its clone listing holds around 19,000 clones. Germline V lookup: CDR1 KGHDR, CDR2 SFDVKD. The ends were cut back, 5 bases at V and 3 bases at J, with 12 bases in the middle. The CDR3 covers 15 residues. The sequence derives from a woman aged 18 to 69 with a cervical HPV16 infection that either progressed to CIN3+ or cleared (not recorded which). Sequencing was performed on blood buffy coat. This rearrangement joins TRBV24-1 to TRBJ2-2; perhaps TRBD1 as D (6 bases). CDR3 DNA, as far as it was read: TGTGCCACCAGTGGTGGGTCAGGGGACACCGGGGAG. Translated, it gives CATSGGSGDTGE. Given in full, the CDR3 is CATSGGSGDTGELFF.